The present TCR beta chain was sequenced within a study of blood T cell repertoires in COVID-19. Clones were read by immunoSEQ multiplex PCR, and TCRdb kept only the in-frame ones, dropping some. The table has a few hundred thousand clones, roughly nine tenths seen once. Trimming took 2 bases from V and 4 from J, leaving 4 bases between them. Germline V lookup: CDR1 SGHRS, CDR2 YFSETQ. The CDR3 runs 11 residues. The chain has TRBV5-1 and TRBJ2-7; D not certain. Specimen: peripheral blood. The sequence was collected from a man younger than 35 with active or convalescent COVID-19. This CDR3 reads CASSFGYEQYF. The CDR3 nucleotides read TGCGCCAGCAGCTTCGGGTACGAGCAGTACTTC.